This T cell receptor (beta chain) was found in a study of blood T cell repertoires in COVID-19. The wider study: The samples span acute and convalescent COVID-19 from the United States, Italy and Spain. Sources were T cells, B-cell-depleted T cells, or PBMCs; the material itself was cDNA or gDNA.

The CDR3 spans 18 residues. Germline V gene sequence: CDR1 KGHSH, CDR2 LQKENI. Trimming cost V 2 bases and J 1 base, with 21 bases left between them. Methods used by the authors: Nucleated cell counts were estimated from reference gene primer amplification. Sequenced by immunoSEQ multiplex PCR; TCRdb stores in-frame clones only, minus some. V, J and clone size reflect that table, while D and trimming were determined from the DNA. The sample consists of around 200,000 clones, 85% to 90% of them appearing once. The chain combines TRBV18 with TRBJ2-7, with D possibly matching TRBD1 (6 bases). The TCR was taken from a woman younger than 30 who had recovered from COVID-19. The sample comprised peripheral blood. The CDR3 DNA sequence: TGTGCCAGCTCACCATCTGACGGACAGCCCGGCAAGTCCTACGAGCAGTACGTC. This codes for CASSPSDGQPGKSYEQYV.